This TCR beta chain was obtained from a study of blood T cell repertoires in COVID-19. The authors' processing: The assay estimated nucleated cells by amplifying reference gene primers. Profiled with immunoSEQ multiplex PCR; TCRdb holds only in-frame clones, not every one. Clonal size and the V and J genes are those of that table, whereas D and trimming came from the DNA. The table lists approximately 150,000 clones, roughly 80% of them singletons, with roughly 5% in the top ten. The CDR3 loop spans 14 amino acids. Trimming shortened V by 3 bases and J by 7 bases, and 15 bases separated the two germline ends. In germline, CDR1 is GTSNPN, CDR2 SVGIG (reference sequence).

This receptor was obtained from a woman aged 40 to 49 with acute COVID-19. Sequencing was done on a sample of PBMCs or T cells enriched from blood (not recorded which). The gene calls are TRBV30 and TRBJ2-2; the D gene is possibly TRBD2 (5 bases). The CDR3 is CAWRGPLASGELFF. The CDR3, as DNA: TGTGCCTGGAGGGGCCCCCTAGCTAGCGGGGAGCTGTTTTTT.